This T cell receptor (beta chain) emerged from a study of control samples from healthy donors and cancer patients. The V and J ends lost 1 base and 11 bases respectively, with 16 bases between them. The CDR3 runs 14 residues. Per the germline V gene, CDR1 is LGHNA and CDR2 is YSLEER. Sequenced by immunoSEQ multiplex PCR; TCRdb stores in-frame clones only, minus some. The sample has about 92,000 clones; approximately 82% are singletons. The sample comprised blood. V gene TRBV4-3 combines with J gene TRBJ2-3; D may be TRBD1 or TRBD2 (6 bases each). This receptor was obtained from a woman aged 55 to 70 in good health. CDR3 in amino acids: CASSQVVGGLGQYF. In DNA form, the CDR3 reads TGCGCCAGCAGCCAAGTGGTAGGGGGGCTTGGGCAGTATTTT.